The T cell receptor (beta chain) described here comes from a study of blood T cell repertoires in COVID-19. About the study: From the United States, Italy and Spain came samples of acute and convalescent COVID-19. The cDNA or gDNA used as material had been derived from T cells, B-cell-depleted T cells, or PBMCs.

This clone was detected once. As originally analysed: Amplified reference gene primers provided the basis for estimating nucleated cell counts. Method: immunoSEQ multiplex PCR; TCRdb's copy keeps in-frame clones and lacks some. V, J and clone size reflect that table, while D and trimming were determined from the DNA. Of some 280,000 clones in the sample, around 85% were seen once. The source material was peripheral blood. The source is a woman aged 45-60 years with active or convalescent COVID-19.

The CDR3 protein is CASTLSAGRTGELFF. CDR3 nucleotides: TGTGCCAGCACCCTCTCGGCGGGGAGGACCGGGGAGCTGTTTTTT. This rearrangement joins TRBV11-2 to TRBJ2-2; D possibly corresponds to TRBD2 (6 bases). V was cut by 7 bases and J by 5 bases, with 17 bases left in between. CDR3 length: 15 amino acids. Looked up from germline, CDR1 is SGHAT and CDR2 is FQNNGV.